Following are 20 T cell receptor beta chains from one sample sequenced in a study of T cell responses to AZD1222 COVID-19 vaccine. Assay: immunoSEQ multiplex PCR; the TCRdb copy retains only in-frame clones and omits some. The sample has some 200,000 clones; approximately 90% are singletons. Specimen: peripheral blood, collected 28 days after the second AZD1222 dose. These receptors all come from an adult who received the AZD1222 COVID-19 vaccine.

This clone was seen just once. V gene TRBV7-2 combines with J gene TRBJ2-7; D remains ambiguous. Germline V gives CDR1 SGHTA, CDR2 FQGNSA. V lost 1 base to trimming and J lost 0 bases, with 7 bases between them. The CDR3 consists of 14 residues. Written as DNA, the CDR3 is TGTGCCAGCAGCTTAGGGCGGTCCTCCTACGAGCAGTACTTC. Translating it yields CASSLGRSSYEQYF.

This clone is a singleton in its sample. This rearrangement joins TRBV19 to TRBJ1-4; 8 bases line up with TRBD1. V was pared by 6 bases and J by 3 bases, with 9 bases of the junction left unmatched. Germline values: CDR1 LNHDA, CDR2 SQIVND (reference sequence). The CDR3 runs 16 residues. The CDR3 loop is CASRKEGTGANEKLFF. CDR3 coding DNA: TGTGCCAGTAGGAAGGAAGGGACAGGCGCTAATGAAAAACTGTTTTTT.

This chain links TRBV7-2 with TRBJ1-1, with a possible D match to TRBD1 (5 bases). Per germline, CDR1 SGHTA and CDR2 FQGNSA. CDR3 length equals 15 residues. Trimming removed 3 bases from V and 4 bases from J, with 15 bases in between. DNA of the CDR3: TGTGCCAGCAGCTTCCCCGCCGGGGGAAGCACTGAAGCTTTCTTT. It translates to CASSFPAGGSTEAFF.

The CDR3 coding sequence is TGTGCCAGCAGCTTACTAGCGGGAGCGGAGGGCGAGCAGTACTTC. It codes for CASSLLAGAEGEQYF. V usage is TRBV7-3 and J usage is TRBJ2-7, with 10 bases identical to TRBD2. The CDR3 sequence is 15 residues long. CDR1 is SGHTA and CDR2 is FQGTGA in the germline V gene. After removal of 2 bases from V and 6 bases from J, the junction contained 7 bases not matched to a gene.

This chain links TRBV5-4 with TRBJ1-2; possible D gene TRBD1, 6 bases. The CDR3 loop spans 16 amino acids. Germline V CDR1 and CDR2: SGHNT, YYREEE (reference sequence). Trimming cost V 4 bases and J 5 bases, with 21 bases left between them. As DNA, the CDR3 is TGTGCCAGCAGCACCAGACGGAGGGGGGAGGGGTATGGCTACACCTTC. Translated: CASSTRRRGEGYGYTF. Using reference TRBV5-4 and TRBJ1-2 for the parts outside the CDR3, the full variable domain is ETGVTQSPTHLIKTRGQQVTLRCSSQSGHNTVSWYQQALGQGPQFIFQYYREEENGRGNFPPRFSGLQFPNYSSELNVNALELDDSALYLCASSTRRRGEGYGYTFGSGTRLTVV.

The chain has TRBV5-1 and TRBJ2-3; 11 bases are a match to TRBD2. The V gene end was trimmed by 0 bases and the J gene end by 4 bases; junction bases not matched to a gene: 10. In germline, CDR1 is SGHRS, CDR2 YFSETQ. The CDR3 totals 18 residues. This chain's CDR3 is CASSLGLSSGRAPDTQYF. In DNA form, the CDR3 reads TGCGCCAGCAGCTTGGGGCTGAGTAGCGGGAGGGCGCCAGATACGCAGTATTTT.

This rearrangement joins TRBV28 to TRBJ2-5; D uncertain. There are 13 residues in the CDR3. CDR1 MDHEN and CDR2 SYDVKM come from the germline V gene. V was pared by 11 bases and J by 5 bases, with 18 bases between. The CDR3 here is CAVDNPNVETQYF. The CDR3 DNA is TGTGCCGTCGACAACCCAAATGTGGAGACCCAGTACTTC.

The genes are TRBV24-1 and TRBJ2-1; D gene ambiguous. The CDR3 spans 18 residues. Between the trimmed V and J ends, which lost 4 bases and 0 bases, there was a span of 18 bases. CDR1 and CDR2 from the germline V gene are KGHDR and SFDVKD. In nucleotides, the CDR3 is TGTGCCACCAGTGACGTTACGATGACCCAGAGCTCCTACAATGAGCAGTTCTTC. Protein product: CATSDVTMTQSSYNEQFF.

The V gene is TRBV14, the J gene TRBJ2-7; TRBD2 aligns across 16 bases. The V segment lost 2 bases and the J segment 4 bases; nucleotides outside the gene matches: 14. The CDR3 is made up of 20 amino acids. Germline CDR1 and CDR2: SGHDN and FVKESK. This chain's CDR3 is CASSQTSPGLAGGPGYEQYF. The CDR3 nucleotides read TGTGCCAGCAGCCAAACCTCGCCGGGACTAGCGGGAGGGCCGGGGTACGAGCAGTACTTC.

The V gene is TRBV5-8, the J gene TRBJ1-1; unclear D gene. The CDR3 runs 13 residues. Trimming pared 0 bases from V and 1 base from J, leaving 4 bases between. The germline V gene has CDR1 SGHTS and CDR2 YDEGEE. The CDR3 sequence: CASSLDRNTEAFF. The DNA for the CDR3 is TGTGCCAGCAGCTTGGACAGGAACACTGAAGCTTTCTTT.

V is TRBV5-4 and J is TRBJ2-7; the D is unclear. The V end lost 0 bases, the J end lost 2 bases, and 12 bases lay between the germline ends. This CDR3 spans 15 amino acids. Germline loops: CDR1 SGHNT, CDR2 YYREEE (reference sequence). CDR3 nucleotide sequence: TGTGCCAGCAGCTTGGTTGGCAAAACCGCCTACGAGCAGTACTTC. Translation: CASSLVGKTAYEQYF.

This sequence joins TRBV7-3 and TRBJ2-7; 7 nucleotides agree with TRBD1. Unmatched junction bases numbered 11, after V lost 5 bases and J lost 4 bases. Germline assignment: CDR1 SGHTA and CDR2 FQGTGA. This CDR3 region has 15 residues. The CDR3 coding sequence is TGTGCCAGCAGCATCCAGGGACAGTTAGGGTACGAGCAGTACTTC. It yields the protein CASSIQGQLGYEQYF.

There are a few counts of this clone. V and J are TRBV15 and TRBJ1-3, with D perhaps TRBD1 (5 bases). Between the trimmed V and J ends, which lost 4 bases and 0 bases, there was a span of 10 bases. CDR1 is LNHNV, CDR2 YYDKDF, per germline (reference sequence). The CDR3 covers 15 residues. CDR3 coding DNA: TGTGCCACCAGCATGGCGGGACTCTCTGGAAACACCATATATTTT. Translated, it gives CATSMAGLSGNTIYF.

CDR3 region: CASTEGLAGYRQFF. Here the CDR3 DNA reads TGTGCCAGCACCGAAGGACTAGCGGGATACAGGCAGTTCTTC. This chain links TRBV7-8 with TRBJ2-1; 12 bases match TRBD2. This CDR3 is built from 14 residues. V lost 7 bases to trimming and J lost 12 bases; unmatched junction nucleotides: 10. Germline V gene sequence: CDR1 SGHVS, CDR2 FQNEAQ.

This clone has a single count. The chain is built from TRBV6-2 or TRBV6-3 and TRBJ2-7, with 13 positions matching TRBD2. CDR1 is MNHEY and CDR2 is SVGEGT in the germline V gene. Germline trimming cut 6 bases from V and 2 bases from J; bases unmatched to any gene: 4. The CDR3 has 15 amino acids. The CDR3 spells CASSRLAGGTYEQYF. The CDR3 nucleotides are TGTGCCAGCAGCCGACTAGCGGGAGGTACCTACGAGCAGTACTTC.

This rearrangement joins TRBV28 to TRBJ2-7; maybe TRBD1 (7 bases). CDR3 length equals 15 residues. V lost 6 bases and J lost 2, with 17 bases in between. Germline lookup yields CDR1 MDHEN and CDR2 SYDVKM. Here the CDR3 reads CASSLVQGEAYEQYF. DNA of the CDR3: TGTGCCAGCAGCCTAGTCCAGGGGGAGGCCTACGAGCAGTACTTC.

This clone was recorded only once. The chain couples TRBV6-2 or TRBV6-3 to TRBJ2-7, with 11 bases aligning to TRBD1. Looked up from germline, CDR1 is MNHEY and CDR2 is SVGEGT. The CDR3 length is 14 residues. Unmatched junction bases numbered 7, after V lost 6 bases and J lost 6 bases. The CDR3 spells CASSAIGTGGEQYF. The DNA for the CDR3 is TGTGCCAGCAGCGCTATAGGGACAGGGGGCGAGCAGTACTTC.

This clone was detected a few times. V usage is TRBV3-1 (or the pseudogene TRBV3-2) and J usage is TRBJ2-2; D not resolved. This CDR3 has 12 amino acids. V gave up 8 bases and J gave up 5 bases, with 9 bases separating them. CDR1 is LGHDT and CDR2 is YNNKEL in the germline V gene (reference sequence). CDR3 amino acids: CASAYTTGELFF. The CDR3 DNA is TGTGCCAGCGCTTATACTACCGGGGAGCTGTTTTTT.

This rearrangement joins TRBV19 to TRBJ2-3; 11 bases agree with TRBD2. Germline V gives CDR1 LNHDA, CDR2 SQIVND (reference sequence). CDR3 length: 16 residues. The ends lost 6 bases at V and 2 bases at J; junction bases unmatched: 7. CDR3 protein: CASSGTSGFPTDTQYF. CDR3 nucleotides: TGTGCCAGTAGCGGGACTAGCGGATTCCCCACAGATACGCAGTATTTT.

CDR3 DNA: TGTGCCAGCAGCAGGGACGCATCCTACGAGCAGTACTTC. This encodes CASSRDASYEQYF. The gene calls are TRBV6-4 and TRBJ2-7; tentatively, D is TRBD1 or TRBD2 (5 bases each). This CDR3 has 13 amino acids. Germline V gene data show CDR1 as MRHNA and CDR2 as SNTAGT. V was clipped by 6 bases and J by 1 base, with 10 bases between them.